The present TCR beta chain was sequenced within a study of radiotherapy plus CTLA-4 blockade in lung cancer. Study-wide context: There were objective responses in roughly 18% of patients, and approximately 30% had disease control.

Of note for this clone: Its antigen is as yet unknown.

Points from the study as a whole: Following radiotherapy plus ipilimumab, tumor-derived TCR clones expanded in the blood. According to reports, early shifts in blood T cell clones, alongside interferon-beta, forecast response most accurately.

The data were produced by immunoSEQ multiplex PCR, yet TCRdb's version contains in-frame clones alone and is incomplete. The table has some 110,000 clones, about four fifths seen once. Enrolled patients, whose metastatic non-small-cell lung cancer was chemo-refractory, received focal radiation plus CTLA-4 blockade with ipilimumab. This receptor was taken from a human donor with non-small cell lung cancer who had a partial response to radiotherapy plus ipilimumab. Sequencing was performed on peripheral blood, taken from a patient treated with radiotherapy plus ipilimumab.

CDR3 protein: CASSYTVNTEAFF. CDR3 nucleotides: TGTGCCAGCTCCTACACAGTGAACACTGAAGCTTTCTTT. The chain links TRBV18 to TRBJ1-1; the D is unclear. From germline, CDR1 is KGHSH and CDR2 LQKENI. The CDR3 totals 13 residues. Between the trimmed V and J ends, which lost 6 bases and 0 bases, there was a span of 8 bases.